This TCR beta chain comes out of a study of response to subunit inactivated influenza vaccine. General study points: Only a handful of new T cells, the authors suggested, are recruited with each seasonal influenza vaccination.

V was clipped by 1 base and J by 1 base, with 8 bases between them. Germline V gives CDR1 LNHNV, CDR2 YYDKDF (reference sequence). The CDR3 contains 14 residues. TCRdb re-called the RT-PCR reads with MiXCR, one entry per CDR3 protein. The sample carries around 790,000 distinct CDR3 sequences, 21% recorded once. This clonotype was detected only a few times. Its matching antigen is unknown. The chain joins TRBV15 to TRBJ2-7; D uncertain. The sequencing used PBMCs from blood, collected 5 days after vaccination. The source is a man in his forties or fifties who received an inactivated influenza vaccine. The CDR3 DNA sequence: TGTGCCACCAGCAGAGGTAGCCAGTCCTACGAGCAGTACTTC. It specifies CATSRGSQSYEQYF. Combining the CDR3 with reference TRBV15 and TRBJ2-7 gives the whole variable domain DAMVIQNPRYQVTQFGKPVTLSCSQTLNHNVMYWYQQKSSQAPKLLFHYYDKDFNNEADTPDNFQSRRPNTSFCFLDIRSPGLGDTAMYLCATSRGSQSYEQYFGPGTRLTVT.